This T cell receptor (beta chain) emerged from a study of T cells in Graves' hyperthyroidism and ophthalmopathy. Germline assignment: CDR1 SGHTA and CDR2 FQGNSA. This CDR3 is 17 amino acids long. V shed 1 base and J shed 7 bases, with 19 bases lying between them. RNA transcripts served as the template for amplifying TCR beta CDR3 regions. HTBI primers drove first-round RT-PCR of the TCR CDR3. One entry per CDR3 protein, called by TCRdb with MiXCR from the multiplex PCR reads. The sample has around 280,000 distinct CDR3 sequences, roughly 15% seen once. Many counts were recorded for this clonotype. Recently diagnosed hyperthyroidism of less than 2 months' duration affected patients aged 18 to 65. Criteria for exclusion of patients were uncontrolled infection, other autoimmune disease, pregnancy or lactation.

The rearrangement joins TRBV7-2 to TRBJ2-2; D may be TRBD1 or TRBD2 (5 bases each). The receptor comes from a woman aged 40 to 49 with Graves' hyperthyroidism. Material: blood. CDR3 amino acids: CASSLVDGTPHGGELFF. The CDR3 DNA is TGTGCCAGCAGCTTAGTCGACGGGACCCCCCATGGCGGGGAGCTGTTTTTT.